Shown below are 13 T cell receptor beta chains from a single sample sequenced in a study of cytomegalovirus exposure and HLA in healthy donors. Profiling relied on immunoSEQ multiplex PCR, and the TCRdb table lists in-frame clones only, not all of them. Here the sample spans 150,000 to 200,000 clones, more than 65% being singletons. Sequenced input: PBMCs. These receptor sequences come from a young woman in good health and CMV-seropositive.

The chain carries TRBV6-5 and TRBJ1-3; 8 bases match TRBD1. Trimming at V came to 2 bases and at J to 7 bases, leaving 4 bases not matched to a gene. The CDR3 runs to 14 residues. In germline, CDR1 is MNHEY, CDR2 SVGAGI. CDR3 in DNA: TGTGCCAGCAGTTACGGTACAGGGGGGAACACCATATATTTT. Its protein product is CASSYGTGGNTIYF.

CDR3 DNA: TGTGCCAGCAGTTGGCGGGGAAAGGACACTGAAGCTTTCTTT. It is translated as CASSWRGKDTEAFF. V is TRBV28 and J is TRBJ1-1; D gene uncertain. Trimming took 4 bases from V and 3 from J, leaving 12 bases between them. CDR3 size: 14 residues. Germline V gene sequence: CDR1 MDHEN, CDR2 SYDVKM.

The CDR3 is CASSLTAGRRSGANVLTF. The CDR3 region has the DNA TGTGCCAGCAGCTTGACCGCGGGGCGCAGATCTGGGGCCAACGTCCTGACTTTC. The rearrangement uses TRBV5-6 and TRBJ2-6, with a tentative D call TRBD2 (6 bases). From germline, CDR1 is SGHDT and CDR2 YYEEEE. CDR3 size: 18 residues. Trimming stripped 1 base from V and 1 base from J, with 15 bases between.

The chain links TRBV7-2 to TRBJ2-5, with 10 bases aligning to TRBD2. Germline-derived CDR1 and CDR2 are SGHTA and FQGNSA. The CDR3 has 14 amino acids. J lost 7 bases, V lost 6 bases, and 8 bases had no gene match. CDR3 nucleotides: TGTGCCAGCAGACTAGCGGGGCCAGGGGGGACCCAGTACTTC. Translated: CASRLAGPGGTQYF.

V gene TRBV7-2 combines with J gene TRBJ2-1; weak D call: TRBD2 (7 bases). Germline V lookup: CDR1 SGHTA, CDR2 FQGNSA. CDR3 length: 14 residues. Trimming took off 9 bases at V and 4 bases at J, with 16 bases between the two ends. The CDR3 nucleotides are TGTGCCAGTGGGGGGGCAACGGGATACAATGAGCAGTTCTTC. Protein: CASGGATGYNEQFF. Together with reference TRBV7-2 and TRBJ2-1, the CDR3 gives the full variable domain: GAGVSQSPSNKVTEKGKDVELRCDPISGHTALYWYRQSLGQGLEFLIYFQGNSAPDKSGLPSDRFSAERTGGSVSTLTIQRTQQEDSAVYLCASGGATGYNEQFFGPGTRLTVL.

The CDR3 sequence is CASIPGRGLSTGELFF. In nucleotides, the CDR3 is TGTGCCAGCATCCCCGGCAGGGGATTGAGCACCGGGGAGCTGTTTTTT. V gene TRBV6-6 combines with J gene TRBJ2-2; D may be TRBD1 (6 bases). Trimming took off 7 bases at V and 4 bases at J, with 19 bases between the two ends. Germline CDR1 MNHNY, CDR2 SVGAGI (reference sequence). This CDR3 region has 16 residues.

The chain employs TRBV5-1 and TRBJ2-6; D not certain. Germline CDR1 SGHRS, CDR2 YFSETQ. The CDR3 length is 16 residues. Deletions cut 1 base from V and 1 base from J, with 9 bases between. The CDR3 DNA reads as TGCGCCAGCAGCTTGTCCAGGCCGTCTGGGGCCAACGTCCTGACTTTC. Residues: CASSLSRPSGANVLTF.

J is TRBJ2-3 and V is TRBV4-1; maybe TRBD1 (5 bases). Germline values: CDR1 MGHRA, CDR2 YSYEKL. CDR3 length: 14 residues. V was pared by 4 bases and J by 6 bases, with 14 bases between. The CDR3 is CASSPNARADTQYF. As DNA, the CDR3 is TGCGCCAGCAGCCCGAACGCCAGGGCCGATACGCAGTATTTT.

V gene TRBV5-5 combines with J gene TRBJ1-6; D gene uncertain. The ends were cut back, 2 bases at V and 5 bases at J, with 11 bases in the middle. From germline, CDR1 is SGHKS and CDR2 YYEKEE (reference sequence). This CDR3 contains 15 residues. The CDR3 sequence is CASSLLTKDNSPLHF. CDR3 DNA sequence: TGTGCCAGCAGCTTACTAACAAAAGATAATTCACCCCTCCACTTT.

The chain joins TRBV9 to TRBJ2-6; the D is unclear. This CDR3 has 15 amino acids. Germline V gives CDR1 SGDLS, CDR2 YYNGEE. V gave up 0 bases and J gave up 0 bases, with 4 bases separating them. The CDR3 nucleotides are TGTGCCAGCAGCGTAGGTAGCTCTGGGGCCAACGTCCTGACTTTC. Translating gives CASSVGSSGANVLTF.

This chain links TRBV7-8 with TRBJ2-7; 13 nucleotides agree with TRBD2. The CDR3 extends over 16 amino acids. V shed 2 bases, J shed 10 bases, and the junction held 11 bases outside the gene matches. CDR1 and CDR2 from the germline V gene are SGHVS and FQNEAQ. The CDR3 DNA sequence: TGTGCCAGCAGCTTAACTGATCGACTAGCGGGGGGACTTCAGTACTTC. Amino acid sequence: CASSLTDRLAGGLQYF.

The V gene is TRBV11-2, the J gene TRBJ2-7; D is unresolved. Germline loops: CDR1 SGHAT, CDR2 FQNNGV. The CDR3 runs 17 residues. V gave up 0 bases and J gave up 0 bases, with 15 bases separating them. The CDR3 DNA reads TGTGCCAGCAGCTTAGATAGTGGTACGGTTCTCTCCTACGAGCAGTACTTC. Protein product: CASSLDSGTVLSYEQYF.

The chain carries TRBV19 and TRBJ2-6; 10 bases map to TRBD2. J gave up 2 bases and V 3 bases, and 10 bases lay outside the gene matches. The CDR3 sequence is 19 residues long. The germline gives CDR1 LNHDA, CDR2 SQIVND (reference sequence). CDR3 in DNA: TGTGCCAGTAGTATCAACGGGGGACTAGCGTCCCCTGGGGCCAACGTCCTGACTTTC. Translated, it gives CASSINGGLASPGANVLTF.